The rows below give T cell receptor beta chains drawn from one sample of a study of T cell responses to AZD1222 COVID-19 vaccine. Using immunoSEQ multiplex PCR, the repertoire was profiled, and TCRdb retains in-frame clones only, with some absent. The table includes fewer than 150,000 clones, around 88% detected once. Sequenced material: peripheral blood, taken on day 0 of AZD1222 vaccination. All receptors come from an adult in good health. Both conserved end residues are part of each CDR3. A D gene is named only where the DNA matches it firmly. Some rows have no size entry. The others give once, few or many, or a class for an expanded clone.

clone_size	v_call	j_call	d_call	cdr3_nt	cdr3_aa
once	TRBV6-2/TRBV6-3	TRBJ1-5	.	TGTGCCAGCAGCACCGGGACACCTAGCAATCAGCCCCAGCATTTT	CASSTGTPSNQPQHF
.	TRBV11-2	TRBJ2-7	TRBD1	TGTGCCAGCAGCTTAGGCGCAGGGGGAACCTACGAGCAGTACTTC	CASSLGAGGTYEQYF
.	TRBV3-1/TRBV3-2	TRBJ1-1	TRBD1	TGTGCCAGCAGCAAGGGACAGGGTGTCACTGAAGCTTTCTTT	CASSKGQGVTEAFF
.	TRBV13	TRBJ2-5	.	TGTGCCAGCAGCTTGTGGGACAAACAAGAGACCCAGTACTTC	CASSLWDKQETQYF
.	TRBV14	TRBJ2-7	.	TGTGCCAGCAGCCCAGGCTACGAGCAGTACTTC	CASSPGYEQYF
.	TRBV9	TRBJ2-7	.	TGTGCCAGCAGCGCCGAGGGGTCTTCCTACGAGCAGTACTTC	CASSAEGSSYEQYF
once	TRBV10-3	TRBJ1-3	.	TGTGCCACCATTTTAGGACCAGCCGACACCATATATTTT	CATILGPADTIYF
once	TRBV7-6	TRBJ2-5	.	TGTGCCAGCAGCTCGACAGGTTCTATAGAGACCCAGTACTTC	CASSSTGSIETQYF
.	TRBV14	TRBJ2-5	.	TGTGCCAGCAGCCCCCGGGGGTGGGGCCGCGGACCCCAAGAGACCCAGTACTTC	CASSPRGWGRGPQETQYF
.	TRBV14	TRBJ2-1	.	TGTGCCAGCAGCCTGCAAGGGGGGGCTCTCGATGAGCAGTTCTTC	CASSLQGGALDEQFF
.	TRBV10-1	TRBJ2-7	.	TGCGCCAGCAGTGACAGGACCCTCCTAGTTGGTCACGAGCAGTACTTC	CASSDRTLLVGHEQYF
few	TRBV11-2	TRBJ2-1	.	TGTGCCAGCAGCTCCACTCAGGGTAGTTACTACAATGAGCAGTTCTTC	CASSSTQGSYYNEQFF
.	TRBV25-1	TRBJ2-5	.	TGTGCCAGCAGTGAATCGGGGGCTAGCCGAGAGACCCAGTACTTC	CASSESGASRETQYF
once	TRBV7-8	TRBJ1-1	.	TGTGCCAGCAGCCCGAGGGAGGGTCTGAACACTGAAGCTTTCTTT	CASSPREGLNTEAFF
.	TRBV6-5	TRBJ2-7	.	TGTGCCAGCAGTACCGACTGGGCGGAGCAGTACTTC	CASSTDWAEQYF
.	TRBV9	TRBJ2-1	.	TGTGCCAGCAGCGTCAGGGTTGGTCAGTTCGATGAGCAGTTCTTC	CASSVRVGQFDEQFF
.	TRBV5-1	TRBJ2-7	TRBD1	TGCGCCAGCAGCTTGACCGGACAGGGCGTCTACGAGCAGTACTTC	CASSLTGQGVYEQYF
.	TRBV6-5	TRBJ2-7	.	TGTGCCAGCAGCTCCGCAGGGACCTACGAGCAGTACTTC	CASSSAGTYEQYF
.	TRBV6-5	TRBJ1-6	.	TGTGCCAGCAGCGAGACAGGAAAGCATTCACCCCTCCACTTT	CASSETGKHSPLHF
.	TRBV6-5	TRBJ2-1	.	TGTGCCAGCAGCGGGACGTACAATGAGCAGTTCTTC	CASSGTYNEQFF
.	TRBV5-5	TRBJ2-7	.	TGTGCCAGCAGCTTGGCGGGGCGCTACGAGCAGTACTTC	CASSLAGRYEQYF
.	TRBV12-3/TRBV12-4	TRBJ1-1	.	TGTGCCAGCAGTTTACTGGGGACAGAAGCTTTCTTT	CASSLLGTEAFF
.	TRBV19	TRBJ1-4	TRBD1	TGTGCCAGTAGCGGGACAGGGGGGACTAATGAAAAACTGTTTTTT	CASSGTGGTNEKLFF
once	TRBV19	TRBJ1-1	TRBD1	TGTGCCAGTAGTATAGGCGGGACAGGGGGCCACACTGAAGCTTTCTTT	CASSIGGTGGHTEAFF
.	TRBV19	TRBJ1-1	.	TGTGCCAGTAGTACCAGTCAAACTGAAGCTTTCTTT	CASSTSQTEAFF
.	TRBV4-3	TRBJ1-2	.	TGCGCCAGCAGCCAAGAAATGGGCAGGGGCTATGGCTACACCTTC	CASSQEMGRGYGYTF
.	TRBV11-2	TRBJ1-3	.	TGTGCCAGCAGAACAGAGGCGTCTGGAAACACCATATATTTT	CASRTEASGNTIYF
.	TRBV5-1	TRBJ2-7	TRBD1	TGCGCCAGCAGCTTAGGGGACAGGGGGCACGAGCAGTACTTC	CASSLGDRGHEQYF
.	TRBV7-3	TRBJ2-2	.	TGTGCCAGCAGCTTAACGGCGGATTCCGGGGAGCTGTTTTTT	CASSLTADSGELFF
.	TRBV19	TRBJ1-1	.	TGTGCCAGTAGTATAGGGAAAGGACGGACCCTCGGGACTGAAGCTTTCTTT	CASSIGKGRTLGTEAFF
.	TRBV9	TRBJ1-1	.	TGTGCCAGCAGCGTAGCGGTCTACACTGAAGCTTTCTTT	CASSVAVYTEAFF
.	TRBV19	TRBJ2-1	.	TGTGCCAGTATAGGAAAACGGGATGAGCAGTTCTTC	CASIGKRDEQFF
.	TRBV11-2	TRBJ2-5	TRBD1	TGTGCCAGCAACTCCCCCGGGACAGGGGGAGAGACCCAGTACTTC	CASNSPGTGGETQYF
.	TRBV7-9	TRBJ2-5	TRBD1	TGTGCCAGCAGCCTCCAGGGGGCCGCAGAGACCCAGTACTTC	CASSLQGAAETQYF
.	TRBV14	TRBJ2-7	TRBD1	TGTGCCAGCAGCCAAGGGACAGGGGGTATCGAGCAGTACTTC	CASSQGTGGIEQYF
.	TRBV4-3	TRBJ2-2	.	TGCGCCAGCAGCCGTCAGGGTGCCGGGGAGCTGTTTTTT	CASSRQGAGELFF
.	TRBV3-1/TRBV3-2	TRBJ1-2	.	TGTGCCAGCCAGGACGGGAACTATGGCTACACCTTC	CASQDGNYGYTF
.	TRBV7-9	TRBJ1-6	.	TGTGCCAGCAGCTTGCCCGGGGCAATAGGCTCACCCCTCCACTTT	CASSLPGAIGSPLHF
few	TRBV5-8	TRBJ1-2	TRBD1	TGTGCCAGCAGCTTTGGGGACAGGACCCTCGGGGGCTACACCTTC	CASSFGDRTLGGYTF
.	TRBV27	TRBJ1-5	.	TGTGCCAGCAGTTTGTCCGGTAATCAGCCCCAGCATTTT	CASSLSGNQPQHF
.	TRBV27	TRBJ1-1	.	TGTGCCAGCGGGGAGAGCCACATGAACACTGAAGCTTTCTTT	CASGESHMNTEAFF
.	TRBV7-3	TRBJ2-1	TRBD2	TGTGCCAGCAGCCCGCGGGGGGGAGTTTCCGCTGAGCAGTTCTTC	CASSPRGGVSAEQFF
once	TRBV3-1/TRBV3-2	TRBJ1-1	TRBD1	TGTGCCAGCAGTCTACCACAGGGGCGTACTGAAGCTTTCTTT	CASSLPQGRTEAFF
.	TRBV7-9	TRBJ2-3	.	TGTGCCAGCAGCTTATCACTCACAGATACGCAGTATTTT	CASSLSLTDTQYF